This TCR beta chain was sequenced in a study of blood T cells in healthy people across ages. Study-wide points: Naive and antigen-experienced cells could not be conclusively compared, given unsorted PBMCs. Whereas aged donors had fewer naive CD4+ cells, long-lived donors had more of them and higher diversity. The diversity estimates, figures obtained from one million T cells, were considered underestimates. Among T cells, TCR beta diversity per million cells dropped roughly linearly as age rose.

Points on this clonotype: Its cognate antigen is unknown.

The authors ran a second PCR of about 7 to 11 cycles using a sample-barcoded 5' primer and a J-beta primer mix. TCRdb re-derived calls from the 5' RACE reads in MiXCR, one entry per CDR3 protein. Of roughly 730,000 distinct CDR3 sequences detected, about 61% appear once; the ten largest clones hold more than 25%. Looked up from germline, CDR1 is SGHRS and CDR2 is YFSETQ. V shed 5 bases and J shed 4 bases, with 18 bases lying between them. The CDR3 sequence is 15 residues long. The chain uses TRBV5-1 and TRBJ1-1; D ambiguous. The receptor was derived from a man aged 35-49 years in good health. What was sequenced was blood. The CDR3 protein is CASSPAWAFGTEAFF. CDR3 coding DNA: TGCGCCAGCAGTCCAGCCTGGGCCTTCGGCACTGAAGCTTTCTTT.